One and the same sample provided the 27 T cell receptor beta chains below, sequenced in a study of beta chain features in type 1 diabetes. What was sequenced were expressed TCRB transcripts, since all of the isolated RNA had been reverse transcribed. Assay: immunoSEQ multiplex PCR; the TCRdb copy retains only in-frame clones and omits some. The sample lists roughly 450,000 clones; about an eighth were seen once. The sample was naive CD4+ T cells from blood. The receptors come from a woman between 18 and 30 years old in good health.

The chain combines TRBV27 with TRBJ2-7; 10 bases match TRBD2. CDR3 size: 19 residues. From germline, CDR1 is MNHEY and CDR2 SMNVEV (reference sequence). Germline trimming cut 6 bases from V and 2 bases from J; bases unmatched to any gene: 19. As DNA, the CDR3 is TGTGCCAGCAGCCCCAGAGGGAGCGGGAGGGCCATTCCAACCTACGAGCAGTACTTC. Translation: CASSPRGSGRAIPTYEQYF.

This chain uses TRBV29-1 with TRBJ2-3; 10 positions agree with TRBD1. Germline lookup yields CDR1 SQVTM and CDR2 ANQGSEA. V shed 6 bases, J shed 4 bases, and the junction held 7 bases outside the gene matches. This CDR3 region has 14 residues. The CDR3 loop reads CSVTGGPAADTQYF. The CDR3 nucleotides read TGCAGCGTGACAGGGGGCCCGGCGGCAGATACGCAGTATTTT.

The chain recombines TRBV5-1 with TRBJ1-3; 7 bases line up with TRBD1. The V gene's germline CDR1 is SGHRS and CDR2 YFSETQ. The V segment lost 4 bases and the J segment 4 bases; nucleotides outside the gene matches: 11. This CDR3 spans 16 amino acids. The CDR3 loop reads CASSLEPGQSGNTIYF. CDR3 bases: TGCGCCAGCAGCCTGGAACCGGGACAGTCCGGAAACACCATATATTTT.

V and J are TRBV7-2 and TRBJ2-7, with unresolved D. The CDR3 sequence is 13 residues long. The germline V gene encodes CDR1 SGHTA and CDR2 FQGNSA. The germline V and J ends were trimmed by 1 base and 1 base, with 5 bases remaining between them. CDR3 DNA: TGTGCCAGCAGCTTAGGAAATTCCTACGAGCAGTACGTC. Translated, it gives CASSLGNSYEQYV.

A few counts support this clone. The genes are TRBV4-3 and TRBJ2-2, with no clear D. The CDR3 covers 15 residues. Trimming took 1 base from V and 2 from J, leaving 8 bases between them. CDR1 is LGHNA, CDR2 YSLEER, per germline. The DNA of the CDR3 is TGCGCCAGCAGCCAAGCAGGTTTCAACACCGGGGAGCTGTTTTTT. Translated: CASSQAGFNTGELFF.

This clone was found a few times. The chain uses TRBV7-2 and TRBJ2-1; 11 bases are a match to TRBD2. The ends lost 5 bases at V and 8 bases at J; junction bases unmatched: 8. The CDR3 consists of 15 residues. CDR1 and CDR2 (germline): SGHTA, FQGNSA. The CDR3 here is CASSHTSGSGDEQFF. The CDR3 nucleotides are TGTGCCAGCAGCCATACTAGCGGGAGCGGGGATGAGCAGTTCTTC.

The table lists this clone with a few counts. The J gene is TRBJ2-7, the V gene TRBV18, with TRBD1 matching 7 bases. This CDR3 has 17 amino acids. V was clipped by 1 base and J by 0 bases; unmatched bases: 9. Germline CDR1 KGHSH, CDR2 LQKENI. CDR3 DNA: TGTGCCAGCTCACCACTGGGACAGAGGTCCGACTCCTACGAGCAGTACTTC. Translated, it gives CASSPLGQRSDSYEQYF. Complete variable domain (other parts from reference TRBV18 and TRBJ2-7): NAGVMQNPRHLVRRRGQEARLRCSPMKGHSHVYWYRQLPEEGLKFMVYLQKENIIDESGMPKERFSAEFPKEGPSILRIQQVVRGDSAAYFCASSPLGQRSDSYEQYFGPGTRLTVT.

The J gene is TRBJ2-2, the V gene TRBV5-1; no clear D gene. CDR1 SGHRS and CDR2 YFSETQ come from the germline V gene. Deletions cut 1 base from V and 1 base from J, with 2 bases between. There are 13 residues in the CDR3. CDR3 sequence (DNA): TGCGCCAGCAGCTTGAGGAACACCGGGGAGCTGTTTTTT. Translating gives CASSLRNTGELFF.

This clone occurred a few times. Other nucleotide sequences from this sample produce the same CDR3. This chain uses TRBV30 with TRBJ1-5; D remains ambiguous. Trimming left V 0 bases short and J 2 bases short, with 5 bases between. This CDR3 spans 13 amino acids. Germline CDR1 and CDR2: GTSNPN and SVGIG (reference sequence). The CDR3 sequence: CAWSVSGNQPQHF. DNA for the CDR3: TGTGCCTGGAGTGTCTCCGGCAATCAGCCCCAGCATTTT.

Many counts were recorded for this clone. Other DNA variants within this sample encode the same CDR3. This chain uses TRBV5-1 with TRBJ2-3; D unclear. The CDR3 spans 12 residues. CDR1 is SGHRS, CDR2 YFSETQ, per germline. V dropped 2 bases and J dropped 0 bases, with 1 base sitting between them. Written as DNA, the CDR3 is TGCGCCAGCAGCTTAAGCACAGATACGCAGTATTTT. Residues: CASSLSTDTQYF.

The chain joins TRBV18 to TRBJ2-7; D unresolved. CDR3 length: 11 residues. CDR1 and CDR2 from the germline V gene are KGHSH and LQKENI. With 4 bases removed from V and 7 bases from J, the gap between germline ends came to 8 bases. The CDR3 region has the DNA TGTGCCAGCTCACACGGTAGGGAGCAGTACGTC. This sequence encodes CASSHGREQYV.

This clone was detected only a few times. The chain is built from TRBV5-1 and TRBJ2-3, with a possible D match to TRBD2 (6 bases). In germline, CDR1 is SGHRS, CDR2 YFSETQ. The V end lost 4 bases, the J end lost 0 bases, and 9 bases lay between the germline ends. This CDR3 has 14 residues. The CDR3 loop reads CASSLGGSTDTQYF. The DNA of the CDR3 is TGCGCCAGCAGCCTAGGAGGGAGCACAGATACGCAGTATTTT.

This clone appeared a few times. The chain is built from TRBV18 and TRBJ2-2; 10 bases match TRBD1. Germline CDR1 and CDR2: KGHSH and LQKENI. The J segment lost 5 bases and the V segment lost 2 bases, leaving 2 bases of the junction unmatched. This CDR3 has 15 amino acids. The CDR3 is CASSPGTGATGELFF. The CDR3 DNA follows: TGTGCCAGCTCACCAGGGACAGGGGCGACCGGGGAGCTGTTTTTT. The complete variable domain, with remaining parts taken from reference TRBV18 and TRBJ2-2, reads NAGVMQNPRHLVRRRGQEARLRCSPMKGHSHVYWYRQLPEEGLKFMVYLQKENIIDESGMPKERFSAEFPKEGPSILRIQQVVRGDSAAYFCASSPGTGATGELFFGEGSRLTVL.

This clone has more than one count but fewer than ten. V usage is TRBV7-9 and J usage is TRBJ2-1; D is undetermined. Germline CDR1 is SEHNR and CDR2 is FQNEAQ (reference sequence). V was shortened by 4 bases and J by 6 bases, with 10 bases between the two germline ends. The CDR3 is 13 amino acids. CDR3 loop: CASSSPVVNEQFF. The CDR3 nucleotides are TGTGCCAGCAGCTCTCCGGTGGTCAATGAGCAGTTCTTC.

This clone came up a few times. Written as DNA, the CDR3 is TGTGCCAGCAGCGCCCGACTAGCAACAGATACGCAGTATTTT. Residues: CASSARLATDTQYF. The genes are TRBV9 and TRBJ2-3; 7 bases are a match to TRBD2. V trimming: 3 bases; J trimming: 3 bases; junction bases outside the gene matches: 4. The CDR3 sequence is 14 residues long. CDR1 and CDR2 from the germline V gene are SGDLS and YYNGEE.

The chain joins TRBV5-6 to TRBJ1-1; D unclear. From germline, CDR1 is SGHDT and CDR2 YYEEEE. The V end was cut by 2 bases, the J end by 0 bases, with 11 bases between. The CDR3 is 15 residues long. The CDR3 sequence: CASSFPGLMNTEAFF. CDR3 in DNA: TGTGCCAGCAGCTTTCCGGGCCTCATGAACACTGAAGCTTTCTTT.

This clone was recorded a few times. The CDR3 coding sequence is TGCAGCGTTGGCGGGACAGGGGTTGTCCGAGAGACCCAGTACTTC. The encoded protein is CSVGGTGVVRETQYF. The V gene is TRBV29-1, the J gene TRBJ2-5; 10 bases line up with TRBD1. J was trimmed by 4 bases and V by 4 bases; bases with no gene match: 9. The CDR3 is 15 residues long. CDR1 and CDR2 (germline): SQVTM, ANQGSEA.

V and J are TRBV5-6 and TRBJ2-1; the D is unclear. The V and J ends lost 4 bases and 6 bases respectively, with 11 bases between them. This CDR3 is built from 13 residues. Germline-derived CDR1 and CDR2 are SGHDT and YYEEEE. The CDR3 nucleotides read TGTGCCAGCAGCCCCGTCCAGCTCAATGAGCAGTTCTTC. This translates into CASSPVQLNEQFF. Together with reference TRBV5-6 and TRBJ2-1, the CDR3 gives the full variable domain: DAGVTQSPTHLIKTRGQQVTLRCSPKSGHDTVSWYQQALGQGPQFIFQYYEEEERQRGNFPDRFSGHQFPNYSSELNVNALLLGDSALYLCASSPVQLNEQFFGPGTRLTVL.

This chain connects TRBV19 to TRBJ1-6; D uncertain. In germline, CDR1 is LNHDA, CDR2 SQIVND (reference sequence). The CDR3 is 11 residues long. V lost 11 bases and J lost 8, with 10 bases in between. Written as DNA, the CDR3 is TGTGCCGTAGGCGGGGATTCACCCCTCCACTTT. As protein: CAVGGDSPLHF.

This clone was picked up a small number of times. The chain couples TRBV29-1 to TRBJ2-7; D gene uncertain. V was pared by 8 bases and J by 2 bases, with 19 bases between. Germline-derived CDR1 and CDR2 are SQVTM and ANQGSEA. CDR3 length equals 14 residues. DNA for the CDR3: TGCAGCTTACTCGATAGGTCCTACGCCTACGAGCAGTACGTC. This gives the protein CSLLDRSYAYEQYV.

The V and J genes are TRBV18 and TRBJ2-2; 14 bases fit TRBD2. Germline V gene lookup returns CDR1 KGHSH and CDR2 LQKENI. This CDR3 has 17 residues. J lost 8 bases, V lost 0 bases, and 5 bases had no gene match. CDR3 sequence reads: CASSPPGLAGVTGELFF. The CDR3 nucleotides read TGTGCCAGCTCACCACCGGGACTAGCGGGAGTGACGGGGGAGCTGTTTTTT. Using reference TRBV18 and TRBJ2-2 for the parts outside the CDR3, the full variable domain is NAGVMQNPRHLVRRRGQEARLRCSPMKGHSHVYWYRQLPEEGLKFMVYLQKENIIDESGMPKERFSAEFPKEGPSILRIQQVVRGDSAAYFCASSPPGLAGVTGELFFGEGSRLTVL.

The chain couples TRBV13 to TRBJ2-3; 10 nucleotides agree with TRBD2. Germline trimming cut 8 bases from V and 1 base from J; bases unmatched to any gene: 3. The CDR3 is 14 residues long. Germline assignment: CDR1 PRHDT and CDR2 FYEKMQ (reference sequence). CDR3 amino acids: CASGTSGGTDTQYF. In DNA form, the CDR3 reads TGTGCCAGCGGCACTAGCGGGGGCACAGATACGCAGTATTTT.

The rearrangement links TRBV28 to TRBJ2-1, with no clear D. V was trimmed by 2 bases and J by 7 bases, leaving 3 bases between them. The CDR3 extends over 11 amino acids. From germline, CDR1 is MDHEN and CDR2 SYDVKM. The DNA for the CDR3 is TGTGCCAGCAGTTTAATAAATGAGCAGTTCTTC. This translates into CASSLINEQFF. Variable domain in full (rest from reference TRBV28 and TRBJ2-1): DVKVTQSSRYLVKRTGEKVFLECVQDMDHENMFWYRQDPGLGLRLIYFSYDVKMKEKGDIPEGYSVSREKKERFSLILESASTNQTSMYLCASSLINEQFFGPGTRLTVL.

This chain links TRBV7-2 with TRBJ2-1, with 8 nucleotides matching TRBD1. The CDR3 length is 15 residues. The J segment lost 3 bases and the V segment lost 7 bases, leaving 8 bases of the junction unmatched. CDR1 SGHTA and CDR2 FQGNSA come from the germline V gene. In DNA form, the CDR3 reads TGTGCCAGCACCTCCGGGACAGGCGTCTACAATGAGCAGTTCTTC. Amino acid sequence: CASTSGTGVYNEQFF.

The sample holds a few counts of this clone. CDR3 sequence reads: CAIGGSSYEQYF. Written as DNA, the CDR3 is TGTGCCATCGGGGGAAGCTCCTACGAGCAGTACTTC. This sequence joins TRBV10-3 and TRBJ2-7; D assignment may be TRBD1 or TRBD2 (5 bases each). Germline V gene data show CDR1 as ENHRY and CDR2 as SYGVKD. Between the trimmed V and J ends, which lost 8 bases and 0 bases, there was a span of 8 bases. The CDR3 has 12 amino acids.

This clone was counted between two and nine times. The chain recombines TRBV7-8 with TRBJ2-7; no reliable D call. CDR3 length equals 15 residues. V lost 4 bases to trimming and J lost 3 bases, with 16 bases between them. Germline V gene data show CDR1 as SGHVS and CDR2 as FQNEAQ. CDR3 loop: CASSSPAGRSYEQYF. CDR3 sequence (DNA): TGTGCCAGCAGCTCGCCCGCCGGGCGAAGCTACGAGCAGTACTTC.

In this sample, this clone turned up once. The J gene is TRBJ2-2, the V gene TRBV11-3; D remains ambiguous. The CDR3 covers 15 residues. Per germline, CDR1 SGHNT and CDR2 YENEEA. V lost 1 base and J 4 bases, leaving 10 bases between the germline ends. The CDR3 region is CASSLGATRTGELFF. As DNA, the CDR3 is TGTGCCAGCAGCTTAGGAGCGACCCGCACCGGGGAGCTGTTTTTT.